This T cell receptor beta chain was sequenced for a study of technical replicates of blood from several donors. Data came from immunoSEQ multiplex PCR; TCRdb stores just in-frame clones and leaves some out. The table shows some 80,000 clones, with just over 95% occurring only once. This TCR derives from a human donor in good health. The sample was T cells isolated from PBMCs.

CDR3 residues: CASSVLAGSTDTQYF. The CDR3 nucleotides are TGTGCCAGCAGCGTACTAGCGGGAAGTACAGATACGCAGTATTTT. The chain uses TRBV9 and TRBJ2-3; 9 positions agree with TRBD2. The length of the CDR3 is 15 residues. Unmatched junction bases numbered 3, after V lost 1 base and J lost 3 bases. Germline V gene lookup returns CDR1 SGDLS and CDR2 YYNGEE. Based on the CDR3 plus reference TRBV9 and TRBJ2-3, the full variable domain is DSGVTQTPKHLITATGQRVTLRCSPRSGDLSVYWYQQSLDQGLQFLIQYYNGEERAKGNILERFSAQQFPDLHSELNLSSLELGDSALYFCASSVLAGSTDTQYFGPGTRLTVL.